This T cell receptor (beta chain) was identified during a study of shared clonotypes between healthy human individuals. For the study at large: The donors, a couple of women and a few men, were aged 18 to 49.

Clones were sequenced by immunoSEQ multiplex PCR, and TCRdb holds only the in-frame ones, with some missing. The profile covers 2.3 million or so clones, with 85% to 95% appearing a single time and 0.39% taken by the ten largest. Germline V gene sequence: CDR1 SNHLY, CDR2 FYNNEI. The CDR3 loop spans 14 amino acids. The germline V and J ends were trimmed by 2 bases and 2 bases, with 9 bases remaining between them. Comment on this clone: The antigen is not known.

Whole-study results and caveats: Compared with memory subsets, naive subsets generally had larger estimated richness.

The TCR comes from a man between 18 and 29 years old in good health. Some clones in this sample may be carry-over from other donors' samples. This chain uses TRBV2 with TRBJ2-5, with D perhaps TRBD1 (5 bases). The sample comprised naive CD4+ T cells from PBMCs. Indicated subset: CD45RA+ positively selected. CDR3 residues: CASSETRAQETQYF. DNA of the CDR3: TGTGCCAGCAGTGAAACCAGGGCACAAGAGACCCAGTACTTC.